This T cell receptor beta chain was found in a study of T cells in Graves' hyperthyroidism and ophthalmopathy. Study-wide results and limits: Ophthalmopathy was distinguished from stable hyperthyroidism by 13 V-J signatures.

This clonotype was seen many times. The antigen is undetermined. RNA transcripts gave rise to amplified TCR beta CDR3 regions. Primed by the HTBI set, a first-round RT-PCR was run on the TCR CDR3. TCRdb called the multiplex PCR reads again in MiXCR, with one record for every CDR3 protein. The sample lists hundreds of thousands of distinct CDR3 sequences, around 15% occurring once. Ophthalmopathy in the patients scored at least 3 on Clinical Activity Score and at least 4 on NOSPECS grade, lasting under 3 months. Orbital computed tomography and thyroid ultrasound, together with serum TRAb and thyroxine and clinical symptoms, were used for diagnoses. Sequencing was done on a sample of blood. This TCR was sampled from a man between 50 and 59 years old with Graves' ophthalmopathy.

The CDR3 loop reads CSAQSGRAITGELFF. In DNA form, the CDR3 reads TGCAGTGCCCAAAGCGGGAGGGCGATCACCGGGGAGCTGTTTTTT. The rearrangement links TRBV20-1 to TRBJ2-2, with 10 bases fitting TRBD2. V dropped 6 bases and J dropped 4; count of bases not matched to a gene: 8. Germline assignment: CDR1 DFQATT and CDR2 SNEGSKA (reference sequence). CDR3 length: 15 residues.